This T cell receptor (beta chain) was profiled in a study of control samples from healthy donors and cancer patients. Libraries were prepared by immunoSEQ multiplex PCR; TCRdb keeps only in-frame clonotypes and omits some of them. Found here are fewer than 200,000 clones, 85% to 95% of them singletons; the top ten hold around 1.4%. The sequenced sample was blood. This TCR was sampled from a man aged 25-40 years in good health.

The CDR3 loop reads CASSPPTMRERQYF. The CDR3 nucleotides are TGTGCCAGCTCACCACCGACGATGAGGGAGAGGCAGTACTTC. V is TRBV18 and J is TRBJ2-7; D is perhaps TRBD2 (5 bases). Trimming shortened V by 0 bases and J by 9 bases, and 15 bases separated the two germline ends. The CDR3 extends over 14 amino acids. Germline values: CDR1 KGHSH, CDR2 LQKENI.